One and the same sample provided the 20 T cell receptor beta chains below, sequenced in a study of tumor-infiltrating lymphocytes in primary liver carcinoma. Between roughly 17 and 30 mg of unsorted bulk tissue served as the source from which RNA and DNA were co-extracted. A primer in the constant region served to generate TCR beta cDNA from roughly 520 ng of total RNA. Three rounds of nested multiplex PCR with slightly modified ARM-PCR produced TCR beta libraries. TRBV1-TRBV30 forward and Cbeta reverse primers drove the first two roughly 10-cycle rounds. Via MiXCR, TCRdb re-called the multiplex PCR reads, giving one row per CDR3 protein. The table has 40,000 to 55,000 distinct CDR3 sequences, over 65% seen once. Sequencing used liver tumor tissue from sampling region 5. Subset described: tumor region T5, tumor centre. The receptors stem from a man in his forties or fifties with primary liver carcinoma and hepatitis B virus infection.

Here the CDR3 reads CKIITGGSPYEQYF. The CDR3 DNA is TGCAAGATTATAACAGGGGGCAGCCCCTACGAGCAGTACTTC. The chain is built from TRBV29-1 and TRBJ2-7; TRBD1 agrees at 9 bases. There are 14 residues in the CDR3. Germline V lookup: CDR1 SQVTM, CDR2 ANQGSEA.

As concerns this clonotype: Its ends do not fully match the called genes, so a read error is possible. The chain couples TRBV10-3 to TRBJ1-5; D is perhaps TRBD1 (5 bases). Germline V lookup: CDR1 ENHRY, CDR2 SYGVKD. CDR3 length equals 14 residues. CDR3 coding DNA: TGTGTCATCAGTGGCCTCGGGGACGGTCAGCCCCACCATTTT. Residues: CVISGLGDGQPHHF.

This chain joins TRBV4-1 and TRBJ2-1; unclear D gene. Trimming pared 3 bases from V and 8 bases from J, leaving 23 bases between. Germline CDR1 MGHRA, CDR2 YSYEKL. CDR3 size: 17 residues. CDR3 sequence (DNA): TGCGCCAGCAGCCACCCCTCCGGTTATGGAGCCCTGGATGAGCAGTTCTTC. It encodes CASSHPSGYGALDEQFF.

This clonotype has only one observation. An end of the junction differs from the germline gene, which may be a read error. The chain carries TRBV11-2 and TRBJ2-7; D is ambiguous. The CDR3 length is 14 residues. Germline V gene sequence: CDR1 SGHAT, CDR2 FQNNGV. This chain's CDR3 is CTSSLTDTAHEQYF. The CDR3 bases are TGTACCAGCAGTTTAACTGACACTGCCCACGAGCAGTACTTC. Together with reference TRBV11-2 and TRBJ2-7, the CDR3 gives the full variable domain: EAGVAQSPRYKIIEKRQSVAFWCNPISGHATLYWYQQILGQGPKLLIQFQNNGVVDDSQLPKDRFSAERLKGVDSTLKIQPAKLEDSAVYLCTSSLTDTAHEQYFGPGTRLTVT.

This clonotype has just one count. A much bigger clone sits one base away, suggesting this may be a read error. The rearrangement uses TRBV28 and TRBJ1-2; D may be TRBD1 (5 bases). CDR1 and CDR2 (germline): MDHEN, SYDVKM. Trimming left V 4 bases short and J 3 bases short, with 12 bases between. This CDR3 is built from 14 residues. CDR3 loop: CASSSLGLYYGYTF. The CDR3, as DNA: TGTGCCAGCAGTTCTCTGGGGCTTTACTATGGCTACACCTTC.

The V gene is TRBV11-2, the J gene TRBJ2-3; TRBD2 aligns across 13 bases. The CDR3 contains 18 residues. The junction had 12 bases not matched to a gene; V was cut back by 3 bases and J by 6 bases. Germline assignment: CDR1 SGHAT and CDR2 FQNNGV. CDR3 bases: TGTGCCAGCAGCTTGACTACTAGCGGGAGGGCGGAGCGGGATACGCAGTATTTT. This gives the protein CASSLTTSGRAERDTQYF.

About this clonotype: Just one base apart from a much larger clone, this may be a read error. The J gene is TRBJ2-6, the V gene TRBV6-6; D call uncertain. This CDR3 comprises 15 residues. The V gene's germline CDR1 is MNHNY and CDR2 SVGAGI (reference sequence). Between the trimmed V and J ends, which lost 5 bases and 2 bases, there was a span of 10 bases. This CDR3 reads CASSPTVPGANVLTF. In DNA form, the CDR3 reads TGTGCCAGCAGTCCGACTGTTCCTGGGGCCAACGTCCTGACTTTC.

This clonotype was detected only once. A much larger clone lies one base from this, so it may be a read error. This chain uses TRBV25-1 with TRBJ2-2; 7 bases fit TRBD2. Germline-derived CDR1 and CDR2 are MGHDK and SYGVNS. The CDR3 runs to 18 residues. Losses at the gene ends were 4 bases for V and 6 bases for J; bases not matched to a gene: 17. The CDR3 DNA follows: TGTGCCAGCAGTGGTCCGAGGACGGGACTAACGGGAGCCGGGGAGCTGTTTTTT. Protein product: CASSGPRTGLTGAGELFF.

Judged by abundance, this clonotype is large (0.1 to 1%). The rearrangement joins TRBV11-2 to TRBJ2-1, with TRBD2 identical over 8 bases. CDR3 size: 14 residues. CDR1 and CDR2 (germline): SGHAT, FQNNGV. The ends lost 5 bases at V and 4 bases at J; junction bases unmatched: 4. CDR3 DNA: TGTGCCAGCAGCCCGGGAGGGCCGTACAATGAGCAGTTCTTC. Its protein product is CASSPGGPYNEQFF.

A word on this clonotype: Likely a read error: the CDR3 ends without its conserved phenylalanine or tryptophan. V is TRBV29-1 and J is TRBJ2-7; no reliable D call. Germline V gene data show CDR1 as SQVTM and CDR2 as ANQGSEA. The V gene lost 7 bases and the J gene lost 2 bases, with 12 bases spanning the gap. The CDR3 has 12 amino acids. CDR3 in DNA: TGCAGCGCAGCCTTTGGGCCCTACGAGCAGTACCTC. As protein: CSAAFGPYEQYL.

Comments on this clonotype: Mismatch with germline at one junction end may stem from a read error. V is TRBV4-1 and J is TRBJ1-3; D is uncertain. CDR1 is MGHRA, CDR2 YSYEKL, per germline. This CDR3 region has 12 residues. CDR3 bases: TGCGCTAGCAACCAAGCTGGAAACACCATATATTTT. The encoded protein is CASNQAGNTIYF.

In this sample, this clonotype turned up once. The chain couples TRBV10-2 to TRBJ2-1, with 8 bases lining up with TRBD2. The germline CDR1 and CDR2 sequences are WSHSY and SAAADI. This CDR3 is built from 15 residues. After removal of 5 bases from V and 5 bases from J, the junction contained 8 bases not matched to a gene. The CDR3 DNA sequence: TGCGCCAGCAGTCTTAGACTAGCGCGGGACAATGAGCAGTTCTTC. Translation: CASSLRLARDNEQFF.

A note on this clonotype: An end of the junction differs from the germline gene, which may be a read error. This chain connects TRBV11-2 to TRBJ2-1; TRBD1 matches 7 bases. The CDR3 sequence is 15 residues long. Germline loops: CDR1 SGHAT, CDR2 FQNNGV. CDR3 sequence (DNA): TGTGCCAGCAGCTTTAGCAGGGGGTTATTCGATGAGCAATTCTTC. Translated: CASSFSRGLFDEQFF.

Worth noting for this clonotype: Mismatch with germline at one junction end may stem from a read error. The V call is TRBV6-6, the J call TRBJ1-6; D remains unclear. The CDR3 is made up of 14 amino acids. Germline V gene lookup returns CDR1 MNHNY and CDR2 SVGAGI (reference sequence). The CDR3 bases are TGTGCCAGCACCTATTGGGGTCGAGATTCACCCCCCCACTTT. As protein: CASTYWGRDSPPHF.

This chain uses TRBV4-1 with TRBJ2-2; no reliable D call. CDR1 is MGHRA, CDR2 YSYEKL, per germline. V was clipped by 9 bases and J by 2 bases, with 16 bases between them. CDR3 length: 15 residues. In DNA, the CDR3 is TGCGCCAGTGGTCAAGAAGTTGATAACACCGGGGAGCTGTTTTTT. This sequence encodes CASGQEVDNTGELFF.

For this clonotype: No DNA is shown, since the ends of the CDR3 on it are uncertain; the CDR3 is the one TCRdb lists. The CDR3 sequence is CASSLVGRGTWELPF. The gene calls are TRBV11-2 and TRBJ2-2; TRBD1, as called in the table, went unchecked against the DNA. The germline gives CDR1 SGHAT, CDR2 FQNNGV. The CDR3 extends over 15 residues, inclusive of both ends.

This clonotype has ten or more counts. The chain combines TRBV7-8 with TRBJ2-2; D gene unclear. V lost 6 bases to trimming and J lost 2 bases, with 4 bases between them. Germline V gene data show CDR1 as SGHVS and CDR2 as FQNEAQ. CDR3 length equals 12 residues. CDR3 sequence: CASSSNTGELFF. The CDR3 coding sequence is TGTGCCAGCAGTTCAAACACCGGGGAGCTGTTTTTT.

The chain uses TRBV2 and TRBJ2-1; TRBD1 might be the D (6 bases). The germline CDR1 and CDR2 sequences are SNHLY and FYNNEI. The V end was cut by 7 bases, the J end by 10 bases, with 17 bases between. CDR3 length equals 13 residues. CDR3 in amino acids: CASTAMTGGEQFF. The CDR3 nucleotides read TGTGCCAGCACCGCAATGACAGGCGGCGAGCAGTTCTTC.

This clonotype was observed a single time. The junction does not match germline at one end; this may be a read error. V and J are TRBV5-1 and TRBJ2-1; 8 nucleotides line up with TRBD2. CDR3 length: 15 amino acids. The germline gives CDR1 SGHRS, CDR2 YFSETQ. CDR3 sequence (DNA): TGCGCCAGCAGCTTGAGCGGGAGTACATACAAAGAGCAGCTCTTC. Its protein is CASSLSGSTYKEQLF.

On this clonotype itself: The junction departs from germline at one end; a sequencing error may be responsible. CDR3 residues: CASIPSGGLAGVGLDEHYF. In DNA, the CDR3 is TGCGCCAGCATCCCATCAGGCGGACTAGCGGGAGTCGGGCTCGACGAGCACTACTTC. The rearrangement links TRBV4-1 to TRBJ2-7, with 13 bases lining up with TRBD2. The length of the CDR3 is 19 residues. Germline loops: CDR1 MGHRA, CDR2 YSYEKL.